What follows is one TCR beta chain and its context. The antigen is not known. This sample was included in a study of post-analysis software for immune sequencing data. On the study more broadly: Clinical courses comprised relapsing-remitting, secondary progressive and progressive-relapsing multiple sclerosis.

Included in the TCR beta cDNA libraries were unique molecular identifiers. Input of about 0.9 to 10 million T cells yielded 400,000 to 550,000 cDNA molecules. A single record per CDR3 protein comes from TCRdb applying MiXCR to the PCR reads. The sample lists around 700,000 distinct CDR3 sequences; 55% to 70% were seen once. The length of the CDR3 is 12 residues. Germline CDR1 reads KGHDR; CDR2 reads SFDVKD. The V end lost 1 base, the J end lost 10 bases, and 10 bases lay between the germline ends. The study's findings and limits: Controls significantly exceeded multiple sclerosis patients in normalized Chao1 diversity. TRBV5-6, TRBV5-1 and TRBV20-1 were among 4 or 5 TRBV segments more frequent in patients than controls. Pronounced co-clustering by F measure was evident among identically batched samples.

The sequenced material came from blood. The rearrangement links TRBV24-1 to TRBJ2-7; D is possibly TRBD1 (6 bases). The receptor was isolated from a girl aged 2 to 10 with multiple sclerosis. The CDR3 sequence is CATSDFKGTQYF. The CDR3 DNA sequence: TGTGCCACCAGTGATTTCAAAGGGACACAGTACTTC.